Below, one T cell receptor (beta chain) is given with its context. This sample was included in a study of cytomegalovirus exposure and HLA in healthy donors. The PCR made use of 60 Vbeta and 13 Jbeta primers. This table comes from immunoSEQ multiplex PCR, and its TCRdb copy is limited to in-frame clones, with some not included. The sample lists tens of thousands of clones; over 75% were seen once. CDR1 is SGHRS, CDR2 YFSETQ, per germline. This CDR3 is built from 16 residues. V was clipped by 1 base and J by 1 base; unmatched bases: 5. The chain is built from TRBV5-1 and TRBJ2-7; 10 nucleotides align to TRBD1. The sample consisted of PBMCs. This clonotype originated in a man in his forties or fifties in good health and CMV-seronegative. CDR3 region: CASSLPGQGVSYEQYF. CDR3 coding DNA: TGCGCCAGCAGCTTGCCCGGACAGGGGGTGTCCTACGAGCAGTACTTC.